Included here is one TCR beta chain sequence, with context. Its antigen is unidentified. The data were taken from a study of regulatory T cells in long-lasting Graves disease. Study as a whole: Treatment with antithyroid drugs for over 5 years, together with positive TSH receptor antibodies, meant persistent Graves' disease.

Germline-derived CDR1 and CDR2 are DFQATT and SNEGSKA (reference sequence). The CDR3 loop spans 15 amino acids. V lost 0 bases, J lost 0 bases, and 12 bases lay in between. As for time point: persistent/refractory GD, antithyroid drugs over 5 years with positive TRAb. The authors made the TCR library using RNA they extracted from PBMCs. The authors built TCR beta libraries using iRepertoire HTBI primers and Arm-PCR of CDR3 regions. TCRdb processed the multiplex PCR reads anew with MiXCR; each CDR3 protein has one entry. The table shows under 500,000 distinct CDR3 sequences, with less than 25% occurring only once. The study's findings and limits: Graves' patients with persistent disease showed TCR diversity lower than patients newly diagnosed.

The material was peripheral blood mononuclear cells (PBMCs), obtained when the disease was refractory, from a patient treated with antithyroid drugs. The source is a female donor with Graves disease. The V gene is TRBV20-1, the J gene TRBJ2-7; perhaps TRBD1 as D (6 bases). The CDR3 sequence is CSARDPGHSSYEQYF. The CDR3 DNA sequence: TGCAGTGCTAGAGATCCGGGACATAGCTCCTACGAGCAGTACTTC.